One sample yielded the 30 T cell receptor beta chains listed below, sequenced in a study of neurological immune-mediated disorders. TCRdb passed the 5' RACE reads through MiXCR, listing each CDR3 protein once. This sample yields around 66,000 distinct CDR3 sequences, of which about 5% are seen a single time; 2% to 2.5% belongs to the top ten. The sequencing input was PBMCs. These receptors all come from a woman aged 70-85 years with multiple sclerosis.

This clonotype was seen more than once but under ten times. The V gene is TRBV4-3, the J gene TRBJ2-1, with TRBD2 as a possible D gene (5 bases). This CDR3 is 12 amino acids long. Trimming shortened V by 1 base and J by 10 bases, and 8 bases separated the two germline ends. CDR1 is LGHNA and CDR2 is YSLEER in the germline V gene. CDR3 amino acids: CASSQAAGEQFF. In DNA, the CDR3 is TGCGCCAGCAGCCAAGCGGCGGGCGAGCAGTTCTTC.

This clonotype was picked up many times. The rearrangement links TRBV5-1 to TRBJ2-1; 7 nucleotides match TRBD1. This CDR3 is built from 15 residues. Germline V gene lookup returns CDR1 SGHRS and CDR2 YFSETQ. The ends lost 4 bases at V and 1 base at J; junction bases unmatched: 5. DNA of the CDR3: TGCGCCAGCAGCCCCGGACAGGAATCCTACAATGAGCAGTTCTTC. Protein sequence: CASSPGQESYNEQFF.

The table lists this clonotype with many counts. The CDR3 sequence is CASSQNPAGGYNEQFF. CDR3 bases: TGCGCCAGCAGCCAAAACCCAGCGGGAGGATACAATGAGCAGTTCTTC. The rearrangement links TRBV4-3 to TRBJ2-1, with 9 nucleotides matching TRBD2. J lost 4 bases, V lost 2 bases, and 6 bases had no gene match. CDR1 and CDR2 from the germline V gene are LGHNA and YSLEER. This CDR3 spans 16 amino acids.

This clonotype was seen repeatedly, ten times or more. The J gene is TRBJ1-5, the V gene TRBV20-1, with 7 bases that match TRBD1. The CDR3 contains 15 residues. The V gene's germline CDR1 is DFQATT and CDR2 SNEGSKA (reference sequence). V shed 2 bases, J shed 2 bases, and the junction held 6 bases outside the gene matches. The chain's CDR3 is CSARQQGFGNQPQHF. The CDR3 DNA sequence: TGCAGTGCTAGACAACAGGGGTTCGGCAATCAGCCCCAGCATTTT.

This clonotype has at least ten counts. The genes are TRBV20-1 and TRBJ1-1; D may be TRBD1 (5 bases). Trimming left V 3 bases short and J 5 bases short, with 16 bases between. CDR3 size: 14 residues. Germline values: CDR1 DFQATT, CDR2 SNEGSKA (reference sequence). The chain's CDR3 is CSARPGGGGTEAFF. The CDR3 DNA reads TGCAGTGCTAGGCCCGGTGGGGGAGGGACTGAAGCTTTCTTT.

The chain links TRBV9 to TRBJ2-2; D possibly corresponds to TRBD2 (5 bases). Germline lookup yields CDR1 SGDLS and CDR2 YYNGEE. This CDR3 contains 16 residues. V was pared by 0 bases and J by 6 bases, with 15 bases between. Here the CDR3 DNA reads TGTGCCAGCAGCGTAGTAGAACCTAGCCGGCCCGGGGAGCTGTTTTTT. Its protein is CASSVVEPSRPGELFF.

This clonotype has ten or more counts. The rearrangement joins TRBV7-2 to TRBJ1-5, with 8 bases identical to TRBD1. J gave up 6 bases and V 2 bases, and 6 bases lay outside the gene matches. Germline V lookup: CDR1 SGHTA, CDR2 FQGNSA. This CDR3 has 15 amino acids. CDR3 sequence (DNA): TGTGCCAGCAGCTTACAAGGACAGGGCATTCAGCCCCAGCATTTT. Encoded protein: CASSLQGQGIQPQHF.

This clonotype appeared many times. The V and J genes are TRBV6-5 and TRBJ2-3; D is unclear. V shed 6 bases and J shed 4 bases, with 14 bases lying between them. This CDR3 region has 14 residues. Per the germline V gene, CDR1 is MNHEY and CDR2 is SVGAGI. Written as DNA, the CDR3 is TGTGCCAGCAGGAGCCAGGCTGGGGCAGATACGCAGTATTTT. It specifies CASRSQAGADTQYF.

This chain links TRBV20-1 with TRBJ1-4, with 11 bases fitting TRBD1. This CDR3 has 16 amino acids. Losses at the gene ends were 3 bases for V and 1 base for J; bases not matched to a gene: 4. Germline CDR1 DFQATT, CDR2 SNEGSKA (reference sequence). The CDR3 is CSARRDRGITNEKLFF. The CDR3 DNA follows: TGCAGTGCTAGGCGGGACAGGGGGATAACTAATGAAAAACTGTTTTTT.

At least ten counts were recorded for this clonotype. This rearrangement joins TRBV12-3 or TRBV12-4 to TRBJ1-1; D perhaps matches TRBD1 (5 bases). Trimming shortened V by 3 bases and J by 11 bases, and 13 bases separated the two germline ends. The length of the CDR3 is 12 residues. In DNA, the CDR3 is TGTGCCAGCAGTTTGGGGCCCTCAGGCGCTTTCTTT. It yields the protein CASSLGPSGAFF.

This clonotype was counted at least ten times. This chain uses TRBV20-1 with TRBJ1-4; D is uncertain. This CDR3 has 13 amino acids. The germline V and J ends were trimmed by 6 bases and 8 bases, with 16 bases remaining between them. In germline, CDR1 is DFQATT, CDR2 SNEGSKA (reference sequence). CDR3 protein: CSAEKVPWEKLFF. DNA for the CDR3: TGCAGTGCGGAGAAGGTTCCGTGGGAAAAACTGTTTTTT.

This clonotype was found many times. J is TRBJ2-3 and V is TRBV29-1; D is uncertain. The CDR3 contains 12 residues. Trimming took off 6 bases at V and 2 bases at J, with 9 bases between the two ends. Germline CDR1 and CDR2: SQVTM and ANQGSEA. For the CDR3, the DNA is TGCAGCGTCGAGCAGAACACAGATACGCAGTATTTT. This gives the protein CSVEQNTDTQYF.

This clonotype turned up a few times. The chain joins TRBV6-5 to TRBJ2-1, with D unresolved. CDR1 is MNHEY and CDR2 is SVGAGI in the germline V gene. V shed 5 bases and J shed 7 bases, with 9 bases lying between them. The CDR3 sequence is 12 residues long. In DNA, the CDR3 is TGTGCCAGCAGTACGGTGGCGAATGAGCAGTTCTTC. Its protein product is CASSTVANEQFF.

This clonotype has ten or more counts. The J gene is TRBJ2-1, the V gene TRBV14, with a possible D match to TRBD1 (6 bases). Per germline, CDR1 SGHDN and CDR2 FVKESK. V lost 1 base and J 9 bases, leaving 19 bases between the germline ends. The CDR3 is 16 amino acids. CDR3: CASSQVGGEVVIEQFF. As DNA, the CDR3 is TGTGCCAGCAGCCAAGTTGGGGGCGAGGTCGTTATTGAGCAGTTCTTC.

This clonotype was detected ten times or more. The V gene is TRBV5-5, the J gene TRBJ1-5; 8 positions agree with TRBD1. The CDR3 runs 14 residues. The V and J ends lost 4 bases and 6 bases, in that order; junction bases with no gene match: 6. Germline V gene lookup returns CDR1 SGHKS and CDR2 YYEKEE (reference sequence). The CDR3 DNA sequence: TGTGCCAGCAGCCCTCAGGGGGCCGGTCAGCCCCAGCATTTT. This codes for CASSPQGAGQPQHF.

The sample holds many counts of this clonotype. This chain joins TRBV10-3 and TRBJ2-7; D is unresolved. The CDR3 has 14 amino acids. Trimming took off 6 bases at V and 0 bases at J, with 12 bases between the two ends. The germline CDR1 and CDR2 sequences are ENHRY and SYGVKD. CDR3 protein: CAIRPNMNSYEQYF. CDR3 coding DNA: TGTGCCATCAGACCTAACATGAACTCCTACGAGCAGTACTTC.

This clonotype has at least ten counts. V and J are TRBV7-2 and TRBJ1-5; a possible D gene is TRBD1 (5 bases). Trimming cost V 3 bases and J 3 bases, with 9 bases left between them. In germline, CDR1 is SGHTA, CDR2 FQGNSA. This CDR3 contains 14 residues. The DNA for the CDR3 is TGTGCCAGCAGCTTGGGGGGATTCAATCAGCCCCAGCATTTT. Its translation is CASSLGGFNQPQHF.

This clonotype was seen ten or more times. This chain uses TRBV6-6 with TRBJ2-5, with 7 nucleotides matching TRBD2. Germline lookup yields CDR1 MNHNY and CDR2 SVGAGI (reference sequence). J lost 2 bases, V lost 0 bases, and 3 bases had no gene match. The CDR3 sequence is 15 residues long. CDR3 nucleotide sequence: TGTGCCAGCAGTTACTCCGGACTAGATCAAGAGACCCAGTACTTC. Translating gives CASSYSGLDQETQYF.

This clonotype has ten or more counts. The V call is TRBV3-1, the J call TRBJ2-1; unclear D gene. The V end was cut by 5 bases, the J end by 5 bases, with 16 bases between. The CDR3 has 15 residues. The germline gives CDR1 LGHDT, CDR2 YNNKEL (reference sequence). CDR3 in DNA: TGTGCCAGCAGCGAGTCCCTCTCCACGAACAATGAGCAGTTCTTC. As protein: CASSESLSTNNEQFF.

This clonotype was detected many times. The V and J genes are TRBV6-5 and TRBJ2-7, with 10 bases lining up with TRBD1. From germline, CDR1 is MNHEY and CDR2 SVGAGI. The junction had 6 bases not matched to a gene; V was cut back by 2 bases and J by 5 bases. The CDR3 loop spans 15 amino acids. The DNA for the CDR3 is TGTGCCAGCAGTTACCTCGGACAGGGGGTTCACGAGCAGTACTTC. Residues: CASSYLGQGVHEQYF.

Many counts were recorded for this clonotype. This chain uses TRBV6-5 with TRBJ1-3; D uncertain. Looked up from germline, CDR1 is MNHEY and CDR2 is SVGAGI. V lost 0 bases and J lost 2, with 8 bases in between. The CDR3 totals 15 residues. The CDR3 loop reads CASSYSIGAGNTIYF. The CDR3 region has the DNA TGTGCCAGCAGTTACTCTATCGGGGCTGGAAACACCATATATTTT.

This clonotype was detected a few times. The rearrangement joins TRBV7-9 to TRBJ1-4; 7 nucleotides agree with TRBD1. The CDR3 contains 14 residues. Germline assignment: CDR1 SEHNR and CDR2 FQNEAQ (reference sequence). The V segment lost 1 base and the J segment 7 bases; nucleotides outside the gene matches: 3. CDR3 nucleotide sequence: TGTGCCAGCAGCTTAGTGGGACAGAGTGAAAAACTGTTTTTT. Amino acids: CASSLVGQSEKLFF.

In this sample, this clonotype turned up a few times. The rearrangement links TRBV15 to TRBJ1-5; D remains unclear. Germline lookup yields CDR1 LNHNV and CDR2 YYDKDF (reference sequence). The V gene lost 1 base and the J gene lost 2 bases, with 12 bases spanning the gap. The CDR3 spans 16 residues. The DNA of the CDR3 is TGTGCCACCAGCAGAGGGGAAAGGGAAGGCAATCAGCCCCAGCATTTT. Translation: CATSRGEREGNQPQHF.

This clonotype was found many times. The genes are TRBV6-5 and TRBJ1-1; no clear D. The ends were cut back, 2 bases at V and 0 bases at J, with 10 bases in the middle. The CDR3 is 15 amino acids. The germline V gene has CDR1 MNHEY and CDR2 SVGAGI. As DNA, the CDR3 is TGTGCCAGCAGTTACGAAGGCAGAATGAACACTGAAGCTTTCTTT. Amino acid sequence: CASSYEGRMNTEAFF.

This clonotype appeared many times. The chain couples TRBV7-2 to TRBJ2-2, with D possibly called TRBD1 or TRBD2 (5 bases each). The V gene lost 4 bases and the J gene lost 0 bases, with 12 bases spanning the gap. The CDR3 sequence is 16 residues long. Per the germline V gene, CDR1 is SGHTA and CDR2 is FQGNSA. The CDR3 DNA follows: TGTGCCAGCAGCTCCCCCGGGACCACGAACACCGGGGAGCTGTTTTTT. This translates into CASSSPGTTNTGELFF.

The chain is built from TRBV7-2 and TRBJ1-5; weak D call: TRBD1 (5 bases). V shed 5 bases and J shed 4 bases, with 15 bases lying between them. CDR1 and CDR2 from the germline V gene are SGHTA and FQGNSA. The CDR3 runs 15 residues. Here the CDR3 DNA reads TGTGCCAGCAGCCTCTCTGGGACGCAAAATCAGCCCCAGCATTTT. Its translation is CASSLSGTQNQPQHF. The full variable domain, rest sourced from reference TRBV7-2 and TRBJ1-5, is GAGVSQSPSNKVTEKGKDVELRCDPISGHTALYWYRQSLGQGLEFLIYFQGNSAPDKSGLPSDRFSAERTGGSVSTLTIQRTQQEDSAVYLCASSLSGTQNQPQHFGDGTRLSIL.

This clonotype was detected ten times or more. The V and J genes are TRBV7-2 and TRBJ1-5; 7 nucleotides agree with TRBD1. The V gene's germline CDR1 is SGHTA and CDR2 FQGNSA. After removal of 4 bases from V and 11 bases from J, the junction contained 8 bases not matched to a gene. The CDR3 runs to 13 residues. CDR3 sequence: CASSWGDSPSQHF. CDR3 coding DNA: TGTGCCAGCAGCTGGGGGGACAGCCCGTCCCAGCATTTT.

In its sample, this clonotype was seen many times. This sequence joins TRBV7-2 and TRBJ2-7; TRBD2 matches at 9 bases. The CDR3 runs to 17 residues. The germline V gene has CDR1 SGHTA and CDR2 FQGNSA. The V and J ends lost 5 bases and 3 bases, in that order; junction bases with no gene match: 14. The CDR3 DNA sequence: TGTGCCAGCAGCCCCAGGGTAGGAGCGGGAGGAAGCTACGAGCAGTACTTC. It translates to CASSPRVGAGGSYEQYF. Drawing the rest from reference TRBV7-2 and TRBJ2-7, the complete variable domain is GAGVSQSPSNKVTEKGKDVELRCDPISGHTALYWYRQSLGQGLEFLIYFQGNSAPDKSGLPSDRFSAERTGGSVSTLTIQRTQQEDSAVYLCASSPRVGAGGSYEQYFGPGTRLTVT.

Many counts were recorded for this clonotype. Here the CDR3 reads CSARRLAGTSTDTQYF. CDR3 in DNA: TGCAGTGCTAGAAGACTAGCGGGGACTAGCACAGATACGCAGTATTTT. This chain connects TRBV20-1 to TRBJ2-3; 11 nucleotides align to TRBD2. The J segment lost 0 bases and the V segment lost 2 bases, leaving 4 bases of the junction unmatched. The length of the CDR3 is 16 residues. Germline assignment: CDR1 DFQATT and CDR2 SNEGSKA (reference sequence).

The genes are TRBV28 and TRBJ2-7, with 10 bases fitting TRBD1. The CDR3 is 15 residues long. The germline gives CDR1 MDHEN, CDR2 SYDVKM. V gave up 5 bases and J gave up 4 bases; unmatched junction bases: 8. The CDR3 here is CASSLLAGQGYEQYF. CDR3 nucleotide sequence: TGTGCCAGCAGTCTTCTCGCGGGACAGGGGTACGAGCAGTACTTC.